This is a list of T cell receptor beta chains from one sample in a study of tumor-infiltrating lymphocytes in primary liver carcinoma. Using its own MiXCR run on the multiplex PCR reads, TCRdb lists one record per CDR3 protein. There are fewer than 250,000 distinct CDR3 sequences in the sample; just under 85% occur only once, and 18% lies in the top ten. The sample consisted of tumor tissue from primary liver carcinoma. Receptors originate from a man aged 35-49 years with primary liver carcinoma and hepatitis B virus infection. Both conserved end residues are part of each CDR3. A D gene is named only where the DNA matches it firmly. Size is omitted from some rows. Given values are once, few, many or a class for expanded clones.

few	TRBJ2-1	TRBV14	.	TGTGTCAGTAGCCAAAATCTCGACACCAGTGAGCAGTTCTTC	CVSSQNLDTSEQFF
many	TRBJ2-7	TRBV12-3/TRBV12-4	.	TGTGCCAGCACCCTGACATCCTCCTACGAGCAGTACTTC	CASTLTSSYEQYF
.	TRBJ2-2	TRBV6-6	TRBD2	TGTGCCAGTAGTCCCGGGGGGGCGAACACCGGGGAGCTGCTTTTT	CASSPGGANTGELLF
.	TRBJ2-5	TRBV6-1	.	TGTGCCAGCAGTGAAGGAGGTAGCCGAGAGACCCAGCAGTTC	CASSEGGSRETQQF
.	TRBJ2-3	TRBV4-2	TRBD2	TGTGCCGGCAGCCAAGATTTGGGGACTAGGGGCGCTACGCAGTATTTT	CAGSQDLGTRGATQYF
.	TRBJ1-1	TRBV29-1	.	TGCAGCGACCAAGAAGCGCCGAAGGGGGTCACTGATGCTGTCTTT	CSDQEAPKGVTDAVF
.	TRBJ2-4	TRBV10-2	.	TGCGCCAGCAGTGGGGGGACTTGCGGGATAGCCAAAAACATTCATTACTTC	CASSGGTCGIAKNIHYF
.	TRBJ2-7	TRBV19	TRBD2	TGTGCCAGTAGTATAACCGGGACTAGCGGGTCGGTGCAGTACTTC	CASSITGTSGSVQYF
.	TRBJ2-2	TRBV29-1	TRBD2	TGCAGCGTTGGGACTAGCTCGGCGAACACCTGGGAGTTGTTTTTT	CSVGTSSANTWELFF
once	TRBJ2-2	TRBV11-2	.	TGTGCCAGCAGTTTAGTTGTCCCTAGGGGGGTCAACACCGGGGAGCTGTTTTTT	CASSLVVPRGVNTGELFF
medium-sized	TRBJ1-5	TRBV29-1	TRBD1	TGCAGCGTTGGGGAACAGGGGCAGCCCCAGCATTTT	CSVGEQGQPQHF
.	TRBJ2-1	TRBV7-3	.	TGTGCCAGCAGCTTAATCATTCGAGGCTCCCCGTTCTTC	CASSLIIRGSPFF
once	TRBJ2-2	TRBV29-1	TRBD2	TGCAGCATTGGGACTAACGCGGCAAACACCGGGGAGCTGTTTTTT	CSIGTNAANTGELFF
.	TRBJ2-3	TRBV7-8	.	TGTGCCAACAGCCCCCTTAGGACTCTCACAGATACTCAGTATTTT	CANSPLRTLTDTQYF
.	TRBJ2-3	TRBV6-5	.	TGTGCCAGCAGTTTGACCGGAGGCACAGAAACGCAGTATTTT	CASSLTGGTETQYF
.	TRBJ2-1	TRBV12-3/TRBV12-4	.	TGTGCCAGCAGTTTAATTAACGGGAGTGGTGAGCAGTTCTTC	CASSLINGSGEQFF
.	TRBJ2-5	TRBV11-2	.	TGTGCCAGAAGCCCCGTCGGGATAGTCCCAGAGACCCAGCACTTC	CARSPVGIVPETQHF
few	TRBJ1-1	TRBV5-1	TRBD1	TGCGCCAGCAGCCTCAACCCCCCGGGACAGGGACACACTGAAGCTTTCTTT	CASSLNPPGQGHTEAFF
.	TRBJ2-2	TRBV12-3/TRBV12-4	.	TGTGCCAGCAGTATACGGGACACCGGGGAGTTGTTTTTT	CASSIRDTGELFF
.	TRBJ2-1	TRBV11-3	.	TGTGCCAACAGTTTAAATGCCTATGAGCAGTTCTTC	CANSLNAYEQFF
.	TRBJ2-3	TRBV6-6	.	TGTGTCAGCGCGCGGAGCTTGGCTAGCATAGATACGCAGTATTTT	CVSARSLASIDTQYF
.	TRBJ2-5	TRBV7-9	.	TGTGCCAGTAGCATGAAAGAGAACCAGTACTTC	CASSMKENQYF
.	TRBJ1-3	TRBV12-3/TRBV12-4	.	TGTGCCAGCAGTCATGACCAGCGCATCCCTGGAAACACCATATATTTT	CASSHDQRIPGNTIYF
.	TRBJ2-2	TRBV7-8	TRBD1	TGTGCCAGCAATCGACCCCGACAGGGAACGATAGGATTCACCGGGGAGCTGTTTTTT	CASNRPRQGTIGFTGELFF
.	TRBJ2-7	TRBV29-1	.	TGCAGCGACATGACACCTGGGCCCGGCATTCCCTACGAGCAGTACTTC	CSDMTPGPGIPYEQYF
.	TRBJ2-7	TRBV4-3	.	TGCGCCAGTAGTCAATTGACGGGCAAACTCTCCTACAATGAGCAGTACTTC	CASSQLTGKLSYNEQYF
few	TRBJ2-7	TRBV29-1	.	TGCAGCGCTATAACATCTGGGACCGACACTCCCTACGAGCAGTACTTC	CSAITSGTDTPYEQYF
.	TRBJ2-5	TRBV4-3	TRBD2	TGCGCCAGCAGCCAAACGACTAGCGGAGAGACTCACTACTTC	CASSQTTSGETHYF
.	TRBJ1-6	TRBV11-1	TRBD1	TGTGCTAGCAGCAGGACAGGGGGTTCACCCCTCCACTTT	CASSRTGGSPLHF
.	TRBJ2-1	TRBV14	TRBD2	TGTGCCAGCAGTGCCGTAGCGGGATGTGTAAAAAATAAGCAGTTCTTC	CASSAVAGCVKNKQFF
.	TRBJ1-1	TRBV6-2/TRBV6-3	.	TGTCCCAGTAGTTCGGTAGGGCCGGCTTTCTTT	CPSSSVGPAFF
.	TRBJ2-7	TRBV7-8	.	TGTGCCAGCAGTTGGAATCAGGAATACGAGCAGTACTTC	CASSWNQEYEQYF
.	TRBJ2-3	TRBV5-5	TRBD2	TGTGCCAGCAGCCCGACAGGGACTAGCGGGAGTGGAGATATGCAGTATTTT	CASSPTGTSGSGDMQYF
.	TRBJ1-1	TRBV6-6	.	TGTGCCAACAGCACAGAGGGTACTACTGAAGCTTGCTTT	CANSTEGTTEACF
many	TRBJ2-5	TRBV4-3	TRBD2	TGCGCCAGCAGCCAAGCTCCAGCGGGAGATGGAGAGACCCAGTACTTC	CASSQAPAGDGETQYF
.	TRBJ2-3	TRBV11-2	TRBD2	TGTGCCAGCAGCCGGGGAATTGGGAGGGTCGGAGATACGCAATATTTT	CASSRGIGRVGDTQYF
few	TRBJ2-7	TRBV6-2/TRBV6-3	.	TGTGCAAGCAGTAGTGGGCGGAGCCGCAGCTCCTACGGGCAGTACTTC	CASSSGRSRSSYGQYF
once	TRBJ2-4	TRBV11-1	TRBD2	TGTCCCAGCAGCTTTCCCTGGACGAGCGGGATCAAAAACATTCAGTACTTC	CPSSFPWTSGIKNIQYF
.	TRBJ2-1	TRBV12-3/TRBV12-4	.	TGTACCAGCAGCACTCGCAATGTGCAGTTCTTC	CTSSTRNVQFF
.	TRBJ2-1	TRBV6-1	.	TGTGCCAGCGAGATCCTTAATGAGCAGTCCTTC	CASEILNEQSF
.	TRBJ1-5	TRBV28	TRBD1	TGTGCCTGCAGGTCGACAGGGGCTTCCCGGCCCCAGCATTTT	CACRSTGASRPQHF
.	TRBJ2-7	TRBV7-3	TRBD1	TGTGCCAGCAACTCCACCGGGACAGGGGGCGACCAGTACTTC	CASNSTGTGGDQYF